This T cell receptor (beta chain) was observed in a study of blood T cell repertoires in COVID-19. On the study more broadly: Material from acute and convalescent COVID-19 was sourced from the United States, Italy and Spain. PBMCs, B-cell-depleted T cells, or T cells provided the cDNA or gDNA that made up the material.

In the authors' workflow: Reference gene primer amplification yielded estimated nucleated cell counts. Method: immunoSEQ multiplex PCR; TCRdb's copy keeps in-frame clones and lacks some. V, J and clone size derive from that table, while D and trimming were established from the DNA sequence. In the table there are about 260,000 clones, roughly 90% of which are singletons. Germline trimming cut 2 bases from V and 9 bases from J; bases unmatched to any gene: 10. The germline CDR1 and CDR2 sequences are SGHVS and FNYEAQ. This CDR3 region has 15 residues. A Seattle source enrolled patients during active infection and followed them longitudinally.

This clonotype was sampled from a woman in her 30s with COVID-19, enrolled during active disease. Material for sequencing was peripheral blood. The chain has TRBV7-6 and TRBJ2-7, with TRBD2 matching 10 bases. CDR3 loop: CASSLRSGRASAQYF. The DNA of the CDR3 is TGTGCCAGCAGCTTACGGAGCGGGAGGGCCTCCGCGCAGTACTTC.